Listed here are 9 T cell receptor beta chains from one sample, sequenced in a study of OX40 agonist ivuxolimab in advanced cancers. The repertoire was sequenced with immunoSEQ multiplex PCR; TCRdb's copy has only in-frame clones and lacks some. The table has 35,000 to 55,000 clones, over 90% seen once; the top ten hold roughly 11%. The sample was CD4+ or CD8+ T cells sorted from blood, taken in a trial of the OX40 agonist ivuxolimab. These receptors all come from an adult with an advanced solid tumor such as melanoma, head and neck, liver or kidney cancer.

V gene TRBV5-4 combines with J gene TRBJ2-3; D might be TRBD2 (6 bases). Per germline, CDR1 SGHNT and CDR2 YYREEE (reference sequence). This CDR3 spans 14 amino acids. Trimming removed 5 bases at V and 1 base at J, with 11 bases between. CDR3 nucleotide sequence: TGTGCCAGCAGGGCCGGGAGACGCACAGATACGCAGTATTTT. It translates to CASRAGRRTDTQYF.

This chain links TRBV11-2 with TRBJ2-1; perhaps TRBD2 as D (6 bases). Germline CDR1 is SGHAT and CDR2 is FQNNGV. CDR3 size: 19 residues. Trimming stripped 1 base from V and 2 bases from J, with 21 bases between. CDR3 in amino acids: CASSLAPLGYGGAYNEQFF. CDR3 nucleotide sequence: TGTGCCAGCAGCTTAGCCCCCTTAGGGTACGGAGGGGCCTACAATGAGCAGTTCTTC.

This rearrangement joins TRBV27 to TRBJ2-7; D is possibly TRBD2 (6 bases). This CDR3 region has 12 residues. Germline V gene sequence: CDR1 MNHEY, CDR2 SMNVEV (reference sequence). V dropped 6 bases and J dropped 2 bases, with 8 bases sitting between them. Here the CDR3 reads CASRREPYEQYF. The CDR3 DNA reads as TGTGCCAGCAGACGGGAGCCCTACGAGCAGTACTTC.

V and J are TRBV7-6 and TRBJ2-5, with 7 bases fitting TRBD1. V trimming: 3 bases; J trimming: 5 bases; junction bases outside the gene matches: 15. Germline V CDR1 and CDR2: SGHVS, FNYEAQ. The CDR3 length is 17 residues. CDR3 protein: CASSFSHHRGEWETQYF. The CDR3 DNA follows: TGTGCCAGCAGCTTCTCACACCACAGGGGAGAGTGGGAGACCCAGTACTTC.

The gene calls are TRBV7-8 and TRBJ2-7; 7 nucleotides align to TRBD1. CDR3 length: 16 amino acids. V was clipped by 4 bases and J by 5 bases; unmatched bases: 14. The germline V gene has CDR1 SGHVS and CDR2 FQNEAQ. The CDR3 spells CASSSTGVGVLHEQYF. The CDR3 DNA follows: TGTGCCAGCAGCTCCACAGGGGTAGGAGTCCTCCACGAGCAGTACTTC.

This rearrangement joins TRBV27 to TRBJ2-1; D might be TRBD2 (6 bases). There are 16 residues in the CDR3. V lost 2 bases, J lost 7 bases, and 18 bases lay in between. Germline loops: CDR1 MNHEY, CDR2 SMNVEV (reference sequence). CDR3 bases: TGTGCCAGCAGTTTACCCGCCGTGGGACTCGGGAATGAGCAGTTCTTC. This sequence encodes CASSLPAVGLGNEQFF.

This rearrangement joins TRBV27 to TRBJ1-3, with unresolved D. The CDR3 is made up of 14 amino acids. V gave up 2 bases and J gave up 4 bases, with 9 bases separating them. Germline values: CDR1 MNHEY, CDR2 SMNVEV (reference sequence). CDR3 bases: TGTGCCAGCAGTTTAAATCCAGCCGGAAACACCATATATTTT. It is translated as CASSLNPAGNTIYF.

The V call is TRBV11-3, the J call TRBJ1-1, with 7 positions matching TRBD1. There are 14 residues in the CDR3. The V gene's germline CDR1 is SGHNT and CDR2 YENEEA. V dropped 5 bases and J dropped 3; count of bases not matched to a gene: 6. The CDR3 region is CASSPPTGYTEAFF. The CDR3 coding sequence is TGTGCCAGCAGCCCACCGACAGGGTACACTGAAGCTTTCTTT.

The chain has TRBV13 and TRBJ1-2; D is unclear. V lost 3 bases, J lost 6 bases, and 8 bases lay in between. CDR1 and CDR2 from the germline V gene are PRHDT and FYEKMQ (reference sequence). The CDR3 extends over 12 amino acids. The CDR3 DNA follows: TGTGCCAGCAGCTTGCGGAAACATGGCTACACCTTC. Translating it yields CASSLRKHGYTF.